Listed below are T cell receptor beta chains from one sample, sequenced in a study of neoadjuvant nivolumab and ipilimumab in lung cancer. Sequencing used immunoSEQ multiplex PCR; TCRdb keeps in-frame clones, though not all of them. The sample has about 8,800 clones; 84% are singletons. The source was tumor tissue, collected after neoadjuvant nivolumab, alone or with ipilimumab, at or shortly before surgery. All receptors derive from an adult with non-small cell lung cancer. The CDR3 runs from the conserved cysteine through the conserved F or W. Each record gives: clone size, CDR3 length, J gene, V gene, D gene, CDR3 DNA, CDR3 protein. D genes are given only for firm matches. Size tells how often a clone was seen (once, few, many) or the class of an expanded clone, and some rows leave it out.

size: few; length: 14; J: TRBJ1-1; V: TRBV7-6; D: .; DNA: TGTGCCAGCAGCACCAGGGATCAGGTCACCGAAGCTTTCTTT; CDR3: CASSTRDQVTEAFF
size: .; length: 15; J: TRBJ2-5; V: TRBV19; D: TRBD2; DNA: TGTGCCAGTAGTCACATAGCGGGAGGGCCGCAGACCCAGTACTTC; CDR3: CASSHIAGGPQTQYF
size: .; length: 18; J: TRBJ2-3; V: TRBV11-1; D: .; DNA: TGTGCCAGCAGCTTATTCGGGCCGTCTGGGGGCGGGATCGATACGCAGTATTTT; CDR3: CASSLFGPSGGGIDTQYF
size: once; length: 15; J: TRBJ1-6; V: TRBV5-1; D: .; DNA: TGCGCCAGCGGAACCGGGACCGGAGGGTATTCACCCCTCCACTTT; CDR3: CASGTGTGGYSPLHF
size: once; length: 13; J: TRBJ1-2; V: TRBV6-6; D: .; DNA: TGTGCCAGTCTCCAATGGGGGGCTCGCGGCTACACCTTC; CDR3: CASLQWGARGYTF
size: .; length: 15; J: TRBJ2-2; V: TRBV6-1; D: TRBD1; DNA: TGTGCCAGCAGTGTGACCAGGGGGTACACCGGGGAGCTGTTTTTT; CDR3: CASSVTRGYTGELFF
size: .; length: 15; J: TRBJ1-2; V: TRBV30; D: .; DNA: TGTGCCTGGAGTGTACATAGGCTGGCAAACTATGGCTACACCTTC; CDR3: CAWSVHRLANYGYTF
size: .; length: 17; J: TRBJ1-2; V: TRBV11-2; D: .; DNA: TGTGCCAGCAGCTTAGATCTTTGGTCCTCACGTGAGCTTGGCTACACCTTC; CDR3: CASSLDLWSSRELGYTF
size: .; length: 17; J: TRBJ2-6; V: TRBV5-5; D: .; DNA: TGTGCCAGCAGCTTGGGGGGGCACACCCGACGGGCCAACGTCCTGACTTTC; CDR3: CASSLGGHTRRANVLTF
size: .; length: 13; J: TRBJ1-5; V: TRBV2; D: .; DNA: TGTGCCAGCAGTGCAGGTGACAGTCAGCCCCAGCATTTT; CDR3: CASSAGDSQPQHF
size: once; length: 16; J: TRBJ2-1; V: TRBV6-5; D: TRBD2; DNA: TGTGCCAGCAGTTACGGGATAGCGGGGGGTGGCAATGAGCAGTTCTTC; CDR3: CASSYGIAGGGNEQFF
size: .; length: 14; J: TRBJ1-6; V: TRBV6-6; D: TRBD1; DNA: TGTGCCAGTGGCGGACAGGCGGGAAATTCACCCCTCCACTTT; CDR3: CASGGQAGNSPLHF
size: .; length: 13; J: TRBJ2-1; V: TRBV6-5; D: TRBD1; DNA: TGTGCCAGCTACGACAGGGGGGGGCAAGAGCAGTTCTTC; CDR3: CASYDRGGQEQFF
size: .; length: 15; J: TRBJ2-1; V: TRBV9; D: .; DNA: TGTGCCAGCAGCCCCTGGAGCGGATCCGACAATGAGCAGTTCTTC; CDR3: CASSPWSGSDNEQFF
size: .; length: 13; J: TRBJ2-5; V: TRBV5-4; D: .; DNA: TGTGCCAGCAGCTTGGACACCCAAGAGACCCAGTACTTC; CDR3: CASSLDTQETQYF
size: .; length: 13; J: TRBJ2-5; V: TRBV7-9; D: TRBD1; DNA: TGTGCCGGGCGGTTGACAGGGAGAGAGACCCAGTACTTC; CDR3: CAGRLTGRETQYF
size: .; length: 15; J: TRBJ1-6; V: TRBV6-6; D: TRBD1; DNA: TGTGCCAGCAGTTACCCAGACAGGGCGGCTTCACCCCTCCACTTT; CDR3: CASSYPDRAASPLHF
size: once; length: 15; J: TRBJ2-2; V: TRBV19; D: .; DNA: TGTGCCAGTAGTATTCAGGGTTTGAACACCGGGGAGCTGTTTTTT; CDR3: CASSIQGLNTGELFF
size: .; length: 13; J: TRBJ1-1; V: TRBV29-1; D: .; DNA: TGCAGCGTGAGAAGGACACCTAACACTGAAGCTTTCTTT; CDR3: CSVRRTPNTEAFF
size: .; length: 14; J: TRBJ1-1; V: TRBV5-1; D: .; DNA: TGCGCCAGCAGCTTGGGTGTCAGGAACACTGAAGCTTTCTTT; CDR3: CASSLGVRNTEAFF